These T cell receptor beta chains were read from a single sample in a study of CD8+ T cells in alopecia areata. Libraries were prepared by immunoSEQ multiplex PCR; TCRdb keeps only in-frame clonotypes and omits some of them. This table has under 300,000 clones, around 67% appearing once. The specimen was CD4+ T cells sorted from blood, collected at week 0. The receptor set was obtained from a human donor with alopecia areata. CDR3s include the opening cysteine and the closing phenylalanine or tryptophan. A D gene is named only where the DNA matches it firmly. A clone size is listed for some rows: how often the clone was seen (once, few, many), or a class if it is expanded.

abundance | len | j_gene | d_gene | v_gene | CDR3aa | CDR3nt
NA | 12 | TRBJ1-2 | NA | TRBV30 | CARSGGDYGYTF | TGTGCCAGATCCGGGGGGGACTATGGCTACACCTTC
NA | 16 | TRBJ1-5 | NA | TRBV2 | CASSPQRGSGNQPQHF | TGTGCCAGCAGCCCCCAGAGGGGGAGTGGAAATCAGCCCCAGCATTTT
NA | 15 | TRBJ2-3 | TRBD2 | TRBV7-2 | CASSLALAGTDTQYF | TGTGCCAGCAGCTTAGCATTAGCGGGGACCGATACGCAGTATTTT
NA | 14 | TRBJ2-7 | NA | TRBV29-1 | CSVAVGARGYEQYF | TGCAGCGTTGCCGTCGGGGCGCGAGGCTACGAGCAGTACTTC
NA | 13 | TRBJ1-1 | NA | TRBV30 | CARRDEMNTEAFF | TGTGCCCGGAGGGACGAAATGAACACTGAAGCTTTCTTT
once | 14 | TRBJ2-3 | NA | TRBV30 | CAWTEEGGPDTQYF | TGTGCCTGGACCGAAGAGGGGGGTCCAGATACGCAGTATTTT
NA | 14 | TRBJ1-6 | NA | TRBV27 | CASSLTRRDSPLHF | TGTGCCAGCAGTTTAACCCGGAGGGATTCACCCCTCCACTTT
NA | 15 | TRBJ1-1 | NA | TRBV5-1 | CASREGHLVNTEAFF | TGCGCCAGCAGGGAGGGACATCTCGTGAACACTGAAGCTTTCTTT
NA | 16 | TRBJ2-1 | TRBD1 | TRBV25-1 | CASSTRDRTAGVEQFF | TGTGCCAGCAGTACCCGGGACAGGACCGCAGGAGTGGAGCAGTTCTTC
NA | 13 | TRBJ2-5 | NA | TRBV9 | CASSVGVGETQYF | TGTGCCAGCAGCGTAGGCGTAGGCGAGACCCAGTACTTC
NA | 13 | TRBJ2-1 | NA | TRBV30 | CAWNPRSDNEQFF | TGTGCCTGGAATCCTCGGAGCGACAATGAGCAGTTCTTC
NA | 11 | TRBJ2-5 | NA | TRBV20-1 | CSAQLGETQYF | TGCAGTGCCCAATTGGGAGAGACCCAGTACTTC
NA | 12 | TRBJ2-7 | TRBD2 | TRBV29-1 | CSVAGGSYEQYF | TGCAGCGTGGCGGGAGGCTCCTACGAGCAGTACTTC
NA | 15 | TRBJ2-7 | TRBD1 | TRBV5-1 | CASSSDWDSTYEQYF | TGCGCCAGCAGCAGCGATTGGGACAGCACCTACGAGCAGTACTTC
NA | 10 | TRBJ2-2 | NA | TRBV7-9 | CANWAGELFF | TGTGCCAACTGGGCCGGGGAGCTGTTTTTT
NA | 10 | TRBJ1-2 | NA | TRBV30 | CAWSNIGYTF | TGTGCCTGGAGTAATATTGGCTACACCTTC
NA | 15 | TRBJ1-2 | TRBD1 | TRBV9 | CASSLGQAANYGYTF | TGTGCCAGCAGTCTTGGACAGGCTGCTAACTATGGCTACACCTTC
NA | 11 | TRBJ2-1 | NA | TRBV25-1 | CASSVGREQFF | TGTGCCAGCAGTGTTGGCCGCGAGCAGTTCTTC
few | 16 | TRBJ2-3 | NA | TRBV18 | CASSPLDTPGTDTQYF | TGTGCCAGCTCACCTTTAGATACGCCCGGCACAGATACGCAGTATTTT
NA | 14 | TRBJ2-7 | NA | TRBV11-2 | CASSLAQGPYEQYF | TGTGCCAGCAGCTTAGCGCAGGGTCCCTACGAGCAGTACTTC
few | 17 | TRBJ1-4 | TRBD1 | TRBV14 | CASSPPRGTGEDEKLFF | TGTGCCAGCAGCCCCCCTCGAGGAACAGGGGAGGATGAAAAACTGTTTTTT
NA | 17 | TRBJ2-2 | NA | TRBV5-1 | CASSLDSPGGLTGELFF | TGCGCCAGCAGCTTGGACAGTCCAGGAGGGTTGACCGGGGAGCTGTTTTTT
NA | 10 | TRBJ1-2 | NA | TRBV13 | CASKSYGYTF | TGTGCCAGCAAGAGTTATGGCTACACCTTC
medium-sized | 11 | TRBJ2-7 | NA | TRBV10-3 | CAISRGTVQYF | TGTGCCATCAGCCGAGGGACGGTGCAGTACTTC
NA | 13 | TRBJ1-5 | TRBD1 | TRBV6-5 | CASSYSPDREKHF | TGTGCCAGCAGTTACTCACCGGACAGGGAAAAGCATTTT
NA | 13 | TRBJ1-3 | NA | TRBV25-1 | CASSLPSGNTIYF | TGTGCCAGCAGTCTTCCCTCTGGAAACACCATATATTTT
NA | 14 | TRBJ1-5 | NA | TRBV12-5 | CASGLLGSNQPQHF | TGTGCTAGTGGTTTGCTTGGGAGCAATCAGCCCCAGCATTTT
NA | 14 | TRBJ2-1 | TRBD1 | TRBV15 | CATGDGQGWDEQFF | TGTGCCACCGGAGACGGACAGGGGTGGGATGAGCAGTTCTTC
NA | 14 | TRBJ1-6 | NA | TRBV13 | CASSLSSYNSPLHF | TGTGCCAGCAGCTTGAGCTCCTATAATTCACCCCTCCACTTT